Below are 7 T cell receptor beta chains sequenced from a single sample in a study of blood T cell repertoires in COVID-19. Produced via immunoSEQ multiplex PCR; TCRdb's table is partial and in-frame only. The data show some 94,000 clones, around 90% seen once. Sample: peripheral blood. These receptors all come from a woman aged 55-75 years with COVID-19, enrolled during active disease.

V is TRBV3-1 (or the pseudogene TRBV3-2) and J is TRBJ1-2, with a tentative D call TRBD1 (5 bases). This CDR3 has 16 amino acids. Germline V gene lookup returns CDR1 LGHDT and CDR2 YNNKEL (reference sequence). V was clipped by 3 bases and J by 7 bases, with 21 bases between them. The DNA for the CDR3 is TGTGCCAGCAGCCAGCGGGACTCTCTCAGGACGGGTGGCTACACCTTC. Protein: CASSQRDSLRTGGYTF.

This clone was counted between two and nine times. The V and J genes are TRBV28 and TRBJ1-4; D unclear. V lost 3 bases and J 6 bases, leaving 5 bases between the germline ends. This CDR3 has 12 residues. CDR1 is MDHEN, CDR2 SYDVKM, per germline. CDR3 coding DNA: TGTGCCAGCAGTTTGCGGGATGAAAAACTGTTTTTT. Its translation is CASSLRDEKLFF.

The chain couples TRBV6-6 to TRBJ2-1; 15 nucleotides match TRBD2. This CDR3 is 19 amino acids long. V trimming: 5 bases; J trimming: 1 base; junction bases outside the gene matches: 9. Per the germline V gene, CDR1 is MNHNY and CDR2 is SVGAGI (reference sequence). CDR3 nucleotide sequence: TGTGCCAGCAGTCACGCTGGGACTAGCGGGGGGAATTCCTACAATGAGCAGTTCTTC. This sequence encodes CASSHAGTSGGNSYNEQFF.

This chain uses TRBV9 with TRBJ2-5; 15 bases match TRBD2. V was clipped by 0 bases and J by 5 bases; unmatched bases: 5. Looked up from germline, CDR1 is SGDLS and CDR2 is YYNGEE. This CDR3 region has 17 residues. The CDR3, as DNA: TGTGCCAGCAGCGTAGGGACTAGCGGGGGGGTGGTGGAGACCCAGTACTTC. Amino acid sequence: CASSVGTSGGVVETQYF.

The chain is built from TRBV25-1 and TRBJ2-5, with 11 bases aligning to TRBD1. The J segment lost 5 bases and the V segment lost 4 bases, leaving 6 bases of the junction unmatched. CDR3 length equals 15 residues. CDR1 and CDR2 (germline): MGHDK, SYGVNS. The CDR3 coding sequence is TGTGCCAGCAGTGTCCCGGGACAGGGGGGTGAGACCCAGTACTTC. This sequence encodes CASSVPGQGGETQYF.

V gene TRBV10-1 combines with J gene TRBJ2-1; 7 bases map to TRBD2. Germline V gene lookup returns CDR1 WNHNN and CDR2 SYGVQD (reference sequence). The trim removed 5 bases at V and 8 bases at J, leaving 3 bases unmatched. The CDR3 is 12 residues long. The CDR3 bases are TGCGCCAGCAGTCGTGGGGGGGATGAGCAGTTCTTC. Its translation is CASSRGGDEQFF.

This chain links TRBV6-5 with TRBJ1-6; D gene uncertain. The germline gives CDR1 MNHEY, CDR2 SVGAGI. The CDR3 consists of 12 residues. Trimming left V 11 bases short and J 8 bases short, with 13 bases between. CDR3: CAAAGVDSPLHF. The CDR3 region has the DNA TGTGCCGCCGCAGGCGTGGATTCACCCCTCCACTTT.